This TCR beta chain was sequenced during a study of T cells in localized non-small cell lung cancer. Notes on the study in general: Appearing in adjacent lung were a median about 59 of the top 100 tumor clones. The study found T cell clonality highest in uninvolved adjacent lung, above tumor. Longer overall survival accompanied higher blood T cell density. A single tumor region was sequenced, leaving heterogeneity possible.

A note on this clone: Its cognate antigen is unknown.

V gave up 7 bases and J gave up 5 bases, with 14 bases separating them. In germline, CDR1 is LNHDA, CDR2 SQIVND (reference sequence). This CDR3 spans 13 amino acids. Method: immunoSEQ multiplex PCR; TCRdb's copy keeps in-frame clones and lacks some. This sample has 1,500 to 2,000 clones, with 36% found just once. The TCR was taken from a female donor aged 60 or older with stage II squamous cell lung carcinoma. The specimen was lung tumor tissue, collected before any cancer treatment. This rearrangement joins TRBV19 to TRBJ2-5; D ambiguous. The CDR3 spells CASTLAVGETQYF. The CDR3 DNA sequence: TGTGCCAGTACCCTCGCGGTTGGGGAGACCCAGTACTTC.